This T cell receptor beta chain came from a study of PD-1 blockade in mismatch repair-deficient tumors. Comment on this clone: Antigen specificity is unknown.

Time point: 10-day in vitro stimulation with candidate mutation-associated neoantigen peptide 1. A no-peptide control culture served as baseline for clone fold changes. The CDR3 sequence is 10 residues long. The assay was immunoSEQ multiplex PCR, and TCRdb's table has in-frame clones only and misses some. This sample has roughly 9,000 clones; less than 90% occur once, and the top ten carry roughly 15%. Source: cells cultured in vitro, taken from a patient treated with pembrolizumab. The chain is built from TRBV1 and TRBJ2-5. TRBV1 is flagged as a pseudogene. The clonotype was recovered from an adult with mismatch repair-deficient cancer. Written as DNA, the CDR3 is TGCACCAGCAGCCAAGAGACCCAGTACTTC. Protein sequence: CTSSQETQYF.